The 23 T cell receptor beta chains given below trace back to one sample, sequenced in a study of OX40 agonist ivuxolimab in advanced cancers. Data came from immunoSEQ multiplex PCR; TCRdb stores just in-frame clones and leaves some out. The top ten clones hold approximately 2% of a sample with 70,000 to 85,000 clones, just over 85% of them seen once. The specimen comprised CD4+ or CD8+ T cells sorted from blood, sampled in a trial of the OX40 agonist ivuxolimab. Every receptor here comes from an adult with an advanced solid tumor such as melanoma, head and neck, liver or kidney cancer.

The rearrangement uses TRBV5-8 and TRBJ2-6; D call uncertain. Trimming cost V 6 bases and J 0 bases, with 16 bases left between them. Germline lookup yields CDR1 SGHTS and CDR2 YDEGEE. The CDR3 is made up of 17 amino acids. Here the CDR3 reads CASINNIRSSGANVLTF. Written as DNA, the CDR3 is TGTGCCAGCATCAATAATATCAGGAGCTCTGGGGCCAACGTCCTGACTTTC.

CDR3 coding DNA: TGTGCCAGCAGTCTTGTTGGGTTTGAAGCTTTCTTT. Translation gives CASSLVGFEAFF. The rearrangement uses TRBV5-6 and TRBJ1-1; the D is unclear. The CDR3 has 12 amino acids. V lost 5 bases and J 7 bases, leaving 12 bases between the germline ends. Germline loops: CDR1 SGHDT, CDR2 YYEEEE.

The rearrangement links TRBV7-3 to TRBJ2-3, with 8 bases aligning to TRBD2. The CDR3 covers 17 residues. The V gene end was trimmed by 3 bases and the J gene end by 4 bases; junction bases not matched to a gene: 12. Per germline, CDR1 SGHTA and CDR2 FQGTGA. CDR3 bases: TGTGCCAGCAGCTTGGGAGTAGCGGGGTCTATCGCAGATACGCAGTATTTT. This encodes CASSLGVAGSIADTQYF.

This clone was seen a few times. The V and J genes are TRBV4-2 and TRBJ1-1, with 8 bases fitting TRBD1. This CDR3 comprises 14 residues. Germline V gene lookup returns CDR1 LGHNA and CDR2 YNFKEQ. The V gene end was trimmed by 1 base and the J gene end by 5 bases; junction bases not matched to a gene: 3. CDR3 nucleotides: TGTGCCAGCAGCCAAGTCGGACAGGGTACTGAAGCTTTCTTT. Translating it yields CASSQVGQGTEAFF.

This chain connects TRBV27 to TRBJ2-2; perhaps TRBD1 as D (6 bases). The CDR3 has 15 amino acids. The V gene lost 1 base and the J gene lost 5 bases, with 11 bases spanning the gap. Per the germline V gene, CDR1 is MNHEY and CDR2 is SMNVEV (reference sequence). DNA of the CDR3: TGTGCCAGCAGTTTATACACAACAGGGACCGGGGAGCTGTTTTTT. This encodes CASSLYTTGTGELFF.

The chain uses TRBV21-1 and TRBJ1-5; TRBD1, as called in the table, went unchecked against the DNA. TRBV21-1 is a pseudogene segment. This CDR3 has 19 residues. CDR3 sequence reads: CASSKAPRQAEWVNQPQHF. The CDR3 DNA reads as TGTGCCAGCAGCAAAGCTCCCCGGCAGGCTGAATGGGTTAATCAGCCCCAGCATTTT.

This clone was detected once. The CDR3 loop reads CASSPQGPRNQPQHF. CDR3 in DNA: TGTGCCAGCAGCCCTCAGGGACCGCGCAATCAGCCCCAGCATTTT. The chain links TRBV7-2 to TRBJ1-5; D perhaps matches TRBD1 (5 bases). There are 15 residues in the CDR3. The V gene's germline CDR1 is SGHTA and CDR2 FQGNSA. Trimming shortened V by 5 bases and J by 2 bases, and 13 bases separated the two germline ends.

V and J are TRBV6-6 and TRBJ1-3; D uncertain. The CDR3 extends over 15 amino acids. The ends were cut back, 0 bases at V and 0 bases at J, with 6 bases in the middle. Germline-derived CDR1 and CDR2 are MNHNY and SVGAGI (reference sequence). The CDR3 nucleotides are TGTGCCAGCAGTTACTCGCAGAGCTCTGGAAACACCATATATTTT. This sequence encodes CASSYSQSSGNTIYF.

This chain uses TRBV13 with TRBJ2-3; maybe TRBD2 (6 bases). V dropped 5 bases and J dropped 10 bases, with 28 bases sitting between them. There are 17 residues in the CDR3. Germline V gene sequence: CDR1 PRHDT, CDR2 FYEKMQ (reference sequence). The CDR3 DNA is TGTGCCAGCAGCCTTCCCGGAGCCTCGTTAGGGAGGAAGGCGCAGTATTTT. Amino acid sequence: CASSLPGASLGRKAQYF.

The rearrangement joins TRBV29-1 to TRBJ2-3, with D perhaps matching TRBD2 (5 bases). The germline V gene encodes CDR1 SQVTM and CDR2 ANQGSEA. The CDR3 is 13 residues long. V was trimmed by 8 bases and J by 2 bases, leaving 14 bases between them. This chain's CDR3 is CSPREYNTDTQYF. The CDR3 DNA reads as TGCAGCCCCCGGGAATACAACACAGATACGCAGTATTTT.

The CDR3, as DNA: TGCGCCAGCAGCCAAGTGAGTTGGGGAGACTATGGCTACACCTTC. Encoded protein: CASSQVSWGDYGYTF. The V call is TRBV4-3, the J call TRBJ1-2; no clear D. Trimming pared 1 base from V and 3 bases from J, leaving 12 bases between. The CDR3 loop spans 15 amino acids. In germline, CDR1 is LGHNA, CDR2 YSLEER.

The chain couples TRBV5-5 to TRBJ2-1; TRBD1 matches at 9 bases. The CDR3 consists of 16 residues. Germline V gene data show CDR1 as SGHKS and CDR2 as YYEKEE (reference sequence). Unmatched junction bases numbered 10, after V lost 4 bases and J lost 5 bases. The CDR3 DNA reads TGTGCCAGCAGCGCCTCCGGGACAGGGTCCCACAATGAGCAGTTCTTC. It translates to CASSASGTGSHNEQFF. The full variable domain, its missing parts supplied by reference TRBV5-5 and TRBJ2-1, is DAGVTQSPTHLIKTRGQQVTLRCSPISGHKSVSWYQQVLGQGPQFIFQYYEKEERGRGNFPDRFSARQFPNYSSELNVNALLLGDSALYLCASSASGTGSHNEQFFGPGTRLTVL.

The rearrangement joins TRBV15 to TRBJ2-1; 8 bases agree with TRBD2. Per the germline V gene, CDR1 is LNHNV and CDR2 is YYDKDF (reference sequence). The CDR3 runs 16 residues. V trimming: 2 bases; J trimming: 1 base; junction bases outside the gene matches: 4. The CDR3 DNA follows: TGTGCCACCAGCAGAAGGCCTAGCGGGTCCTACAATGAGCAGTTCTTC. Its protein is CATSRRPSGSYNEQFF.

The chain couples TRBV6-5 to TRBJ1-2; D not certain. In germline, CDR1 is MNHEY, CDR2 SVGAGI. V lost 8 bases to trimming and J lost 1 base, with 17 bases between them. The CDR3 has 15 residues. The CDR3 spells CASSGVGLHNYGYTF. CDR3 DNA sequence: TGTGCCAGCTCTGGTGTCGGGTTACATAACTATGGCTACACCTTC.

Notes on this clone: Because the CDR3's place on the DNA is in doubt, the DNA is left out and the CDR3 is given as listed by TCRdb. The gene calls are TRBV9 and TRBJ2-1; the D call TRBD2 from the table was never checked on the DNA. A total of 13 residues make up the CDR3, ends included. Germline assignment: CDR1 SGDLS and CDR2 YYNGEE. The CDR3 protein is CASSVVAGGSEFF.

V usage is TRBV7-2 and J usage is TRBJ2-1, with a possible D match to TRBD1 (6 bases). The CDR3 is 14 amino acids. The V and J ends lost 3 bases and 5 bases respectively, with 11 bases between them. The V gene's germline CDR1 is SGHTA and CDR2 FQGNSA. The CDR3 reads CASSLAGTHNEQFF. The CDR3, as DNA: TGTGCCAGCAGCTTGGCCGGGACACACAATGAGCAGTTCTTC.

V is TRBV27 and J is TRBJ1-1; 11 bases map to TRBD1. The CDR3 contains 15 residues. Germline lookup yields CDR1 MNHEY and CDR2 SMNVEV (reference sequence). Trimming cost V 8 bases and J 0 bases; bases outside gene matches: 5. CDR3 sequence reads: CASGRTGGLNTEAFF. The DNA of the CDR3 is TGTGCCAGCGGCCGGACAGGGGGCTTGAACACTGAAGCTTTCTTT.

The V and J genes are TRBV28 and TRBJ1-2; TRBD1 matches 9 bases. V gave up 5 bases and J gave up 6 bases; unmatched junction bases: 7. The CDR3 consists of 14 residues. Germline V gene lookup returns CDR1 MDHEN and CDR2 SYDVKM. Here the CDR3 reads CASSQGQGRDGYTF. CDR3 nucleotide sequence: TGTGCCAGCAGTCAGGGACAGGGTCGGGATGGCTACACCTTC.

The chain uses TRBV6-5 and TRBJ2-2; 7 bases are shared with TRBD1. Unmatched junction bases numbered 2, after V lost 2 bases and J lost 5 bases. The CDR3 is 14 residues long. CDR1 and CDR2 from the germline V gene are MNHEY and SVGAGI. The CDR3 protein is CASSYADRTGELFF. The DNA of the CDR3 is TGTGCCAGCAGTTACGCGGACAGGACCGGGGAGCTGTTTTTT.

The V call is TRBV5-7, the J call TRBJ2-2; 9 bases are a match to TRBD1. TRBV5-7 carries the ORF label, with uncertain function. The CDR3 contains 16 residues. V was pared by 5 bases and J by 4 bases, with 9 bases of the junction left unmatched. In nucleotides, the CDR3 is TGTGCCAGCAGTTCGGACAGGGGTGGCAGCACCGGGGAGCTGTTTTTT. Residues: CASSSDRGGSTGELFF.

V gene TRBV20-1 combines with J gene TRBJ2-5; no reliable D call. There are 11 residues in the CDR3. Germline V gene data show CDR1 as DFQATT and CDR2 as SNEGSKA (reference sequence). Trimming shortened V by 1 base and J by 5 bases, and 5 bases separated the two germline ends. CDR3 amino acids: CSARASETQYF. CDR3 bases: TGCAGTGCTAGAGCCTCGGAGACCCAGTACTTC.

The genes are TRBV4-2 and TRBJ2-7; D tentatively reads TRBD1 or TRBD2 (5 bases each). The V end was cut by 0 bases, the J end by 6 bases, with 15 bases between. The CDR3 consists of 15 residues. The germline CDR1 and CDR2 sequences are LGHNA and YNFKEQ. CDR3 region: CASSQETRDDLEQYF. CDR3 nucleotides: TGTGCCAGCAGCCAAGAGACACGGGACGACCTCGAGCAGTACTTC.

This sequence joins TRBV2 and TRBJ1-4; D possibly corresponds to TRBD1 (5 bases). The CDR3 has 14 amino acids. The germline gives CDR1 SNHLY, CDR2 FYNNEI. V dropped 2 bases and J dropped 5 bases, with 9 bases sitting between them. The CDR3 DNA follows: TGTGCCAGCAGTGAATGGGGCCAAAATGAAAAACTGTTTTTT. It specifies CASSEWGQNEKLFF.